This T cell receptor (beta chain) was identified during a study of human versus mouse CDR3 diversity and MHC coevolution. The method was immunoSEQ multiplex PCR; TCRdb's version includes in-frame clones alone and lacks a portion of them. The table has tens of thousands of clones, about 93% seen once. CDR1 is MNHEY and CDR2 is SVGAGI in the germline V gene. V lost 6 bases and J lost 0, with 9 bases in between. The CDR3 runs 15 residues. This TCR came from a person aged 55 to 69 in good health. Sequenced sample: naive CD4+ T cells from blood. Indicated subset: CD45RO-negative CD62L-positive naive CD4 T cells. V gene TRBV6-5 combines with J gene TRBJ2-6; D not resolved. The chain's CDR3 is CASRVEYSGANVLTF. The DNA for the CDR3 is TGTGCCAGCAGGGTCGAGTACTCTGGGGCCAACGTCCTGACTTTC.